This TCR beta chain emerged from a study of T-cell memory formation after mild COVID-19. MiXCR was run by TCRdb on the 5' RACE reads, yielding one entry per CDR3 protein. The profile covers some 210,000 distinct CDR3 sequences, with approximately 20% appearing a single time and 2.4% taken by the ten largest. The CDR3 is made up of 12 amino acids. Germline CDR1 SNHLY, CDR2 FYNNEI. V lost 7 bases and J lost 0, with 3 bases in between. The TCR was taken from an adult woman who had mild COVID-19 (a few samples of this study predate the infection). Cell type and time point are not known. The source material was PBMCs or a T cell subset sorted from them (not recorded which). The V and J genes are TRBV2 and TRBJ1-4; unclear D gene. The CDR3 DNA sequence: TGTGCCAGCATTGCAACTAATGAAAAACTGTTTTTT. It encodes CASIATNEKLFF. Complete variable domain (other parts from reference TRBV2 and TRBJ1-4): EPEVTQTPSHQVTQMGQEVILRCVPISNHLYFYWYRQILGQKVEFLVSFYNNEISEKSEIFDDQFSVERPDGSNFTLKIRSTKLEDSAMYFCASIATNEKLFFGSGTQLSVL.